This T cell receptor beta chain was recovered during a study of control samples from healthy donors and cancer patients. The assay was immunoSEQ multiplex PCR, and TCRdb's table has in-frame clones only and misses some. Among approximately 120,000 clones listed, 90% were seen once. This CDR3 spans 15 amino acids. Trimming removed 5 bases from V and 4 bases from J; junction bases left unmatched: 8. The V gene's germline CDR1 is SGDLS and CDR2 YYNGEE. The rearrangement links TRBV9 to TRBJ2-5; 10 bases line up with TRBD1. Sequencing was done on a sample of blood. The TCR comes from a human donor in good health. The donor label of this sample is uncertain. Here the CDR3 reads CASRQTGGEGETQYF. The CDR3, as DNA: TGTGCCAGCAGGCAGACAGGGGGCGAGGGAGAGACCCAGTACTTC. The full variable domain, rest sourced from reference TRBV9 and TRBJ2-5, is DSGVTQTPKHLITATGQRVTLRCSPRSGDLSVYWYQQSLDQGLQFLIQYYNGEERAKGNILERFSAQQFPDLHSELNLSSLELGDSALYFCASRQTGGEGETQYFGPGTRLLVL.